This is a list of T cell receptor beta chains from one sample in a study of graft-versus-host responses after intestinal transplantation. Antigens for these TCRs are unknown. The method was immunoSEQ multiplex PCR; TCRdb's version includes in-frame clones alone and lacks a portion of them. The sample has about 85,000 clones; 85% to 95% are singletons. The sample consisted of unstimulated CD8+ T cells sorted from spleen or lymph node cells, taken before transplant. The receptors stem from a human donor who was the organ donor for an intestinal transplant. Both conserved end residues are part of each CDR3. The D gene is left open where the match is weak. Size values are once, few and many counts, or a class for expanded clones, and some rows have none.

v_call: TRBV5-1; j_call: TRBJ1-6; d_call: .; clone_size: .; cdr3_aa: CASSLLTVRDGNSPLHF; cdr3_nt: TGCGCCAGCAGCTTGCTAACAGTGAGGGATGGTAATTCACCCCTCCACTTT
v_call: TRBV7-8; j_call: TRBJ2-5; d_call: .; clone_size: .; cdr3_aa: CASSLDRSPETQYF; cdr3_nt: TGTGCCAGCAGCTTAGACCGGTCCCCAGAGACCCAGTACTTC
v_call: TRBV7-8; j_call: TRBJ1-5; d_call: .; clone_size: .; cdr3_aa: CASSLNWPWQANQPQHF; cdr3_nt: TGTGCCAGCAGCTTAAATTGGCCCTGGCAGGCCAATCAGCCCCAGCATTTT
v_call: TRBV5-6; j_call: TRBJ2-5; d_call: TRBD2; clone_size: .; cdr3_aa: CASSPDGTSDRETQYF; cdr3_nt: TGTGCCAGCAGCCCCGATGGGACTAGCGACCGGGAGACCCAGTACTTC
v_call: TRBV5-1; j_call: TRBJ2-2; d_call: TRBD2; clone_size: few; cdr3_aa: CASSVGLADTGELFF; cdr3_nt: TGCGCCAGCAGCGTGGGACTAGCGGACACCGGGGAGCTGTTTTTT
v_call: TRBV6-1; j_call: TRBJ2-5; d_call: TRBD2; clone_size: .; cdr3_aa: CASSVHKLAGEQETQYF; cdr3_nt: TGTGCCAGCAGTGTTCATAAACTAGCGGGGGAACAAGAGACCCAGTACTTC
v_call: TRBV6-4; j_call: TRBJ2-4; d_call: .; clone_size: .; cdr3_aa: CASSDWRPETLF; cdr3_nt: TGTGCCAGCAGTGATTGGCGGCCTGAAACCCTCTTC
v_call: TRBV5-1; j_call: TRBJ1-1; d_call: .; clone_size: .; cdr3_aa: CASSFPGNTEAFF; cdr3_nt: TGCGCCAGCAGCTTTCCAGGGAACACTGAAGCTTTCTTT
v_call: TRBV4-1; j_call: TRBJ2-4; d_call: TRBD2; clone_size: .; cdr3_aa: CASSMGGAKNIQYF; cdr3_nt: TGCGCCAGCAGCATGGGAGGGGCCAAAAACATTCAGTACTTC
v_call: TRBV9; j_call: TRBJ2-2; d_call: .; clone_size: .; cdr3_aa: CASSVGVTGELFF; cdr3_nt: TGTGCCAGCAGCGTGGGTGTAACCGGGGAGCTGTTTTTT
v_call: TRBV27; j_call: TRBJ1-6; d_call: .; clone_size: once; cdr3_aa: CASSIFWGWNSPLHF; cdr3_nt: TGTGCCAGCAGTATTTTTTGGGGGTGGAATTCACCCCTCCACTTT
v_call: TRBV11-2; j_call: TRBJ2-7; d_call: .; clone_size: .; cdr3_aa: CASTRDTNSYEQYF; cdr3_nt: TGTGCCAGCACCCGGGACACTAATTCCTACGAGCAGTACTTC
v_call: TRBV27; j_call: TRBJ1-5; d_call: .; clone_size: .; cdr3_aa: CASSLFSDQPQHF; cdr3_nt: TGTGCCAGCAGTTTATTCAGCGATCAGCCCCAGCATTTT
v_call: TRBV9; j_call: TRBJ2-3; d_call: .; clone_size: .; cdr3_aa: CASSLKGYYTDTQYF; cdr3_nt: TGTGCCAGCAGCCTCAAGGGCTACTACACAGATACGCAGTATTTT
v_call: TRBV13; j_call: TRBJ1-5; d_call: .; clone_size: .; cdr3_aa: CASSFRSDNQPQHF; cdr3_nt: TGTGCCAGCAGCTTTAGAAGTGACAATCAGCCCCAGCATTTT
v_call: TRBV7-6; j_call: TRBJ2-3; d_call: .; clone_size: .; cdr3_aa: CATSRSGSTDTQYF; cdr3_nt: TGTGCCACGTCTCGAAGCGGGAGCACAGATACGCAGTATTTT
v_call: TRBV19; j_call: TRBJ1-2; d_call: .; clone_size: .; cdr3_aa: CASSIEGVFYGYTF; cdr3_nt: TGTGCCAGTAGTATTGAGGGGGTTTTCTATGGCTACACCTTC
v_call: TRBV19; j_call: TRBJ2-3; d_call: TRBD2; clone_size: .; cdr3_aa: CASSITSGADTQYF; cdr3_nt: TGTGCCAGTAGTATAACTAGCGGGGCAGATACGCAGTATTTT
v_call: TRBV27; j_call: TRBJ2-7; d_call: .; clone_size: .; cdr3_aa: CASSLAPRQGTYEQYF; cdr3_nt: TGTGCCAGCAGTTTGGCCCCCCGTCAGGGGACCTACGAGCAGTACTTC
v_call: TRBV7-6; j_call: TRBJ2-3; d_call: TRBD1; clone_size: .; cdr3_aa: CASSWGTGAGDTQYF; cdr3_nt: TGTGCCAGCAGCTGGGGCACAGGGGCCGGGGATACGCAGTATTTT
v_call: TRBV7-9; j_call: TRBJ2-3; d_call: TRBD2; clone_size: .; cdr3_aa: CASSSGTSVSDTQYF; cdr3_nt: TGTGCCAGCAGCTCCGGGACTAGCGTGTCAGATACGCAGTATTTT